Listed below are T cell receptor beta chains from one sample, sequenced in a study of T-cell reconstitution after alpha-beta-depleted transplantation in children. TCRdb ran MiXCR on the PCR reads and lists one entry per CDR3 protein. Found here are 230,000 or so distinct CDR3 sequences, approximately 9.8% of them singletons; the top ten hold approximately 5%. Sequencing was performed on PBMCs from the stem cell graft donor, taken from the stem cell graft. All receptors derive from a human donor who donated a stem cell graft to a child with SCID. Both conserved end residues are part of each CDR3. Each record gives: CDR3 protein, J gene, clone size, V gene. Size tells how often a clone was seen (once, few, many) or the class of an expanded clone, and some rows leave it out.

CDR3 protein: CSVLRDRNEKLFF
J gene: TRBJ1-4
clone size: many
V gene: TRBV29-1

CDR3 protein: CASSPSGKNSGNTIYF
J gene: TRBJ1-3
clone size: -
V gene: TRBV5-1

CDR3 protein: CASSETTGGFSPLHF
J gene: TRBJ1-6
clone size: many
V gene: TRBV2

CDR3 protein: CASSHPGTGSPLHF
J gene: TRBJ1-6
clone size: many
V gene: TRBV14

CDR3 protein: CASSLWGSGAAGEQYF
J gene: TRBJ2-7
clone size: many
V gene: TRBV27

CDR3 protein: CASSLGLAEWDNEQFF
J gene: TRBJ2-1
clone size: many
V gene: TRBV5-5

CDR3 protein: CASSSGAFTDTQYF
J gene: TRBJ2-3
clone size: many
V gene: TRBV5-1

CDR3 protein: CSARGTSGGVDADTQYF
J gene: TRBJ2-3
clone size: many
V gene: TRBV20-1

CDR3 protein: CASSLVATGLGLSPLHF
J gene: TRBJ1-6
clone size: few
V gene: TRBV5-1

CDR3 protein: CASSPSGQGVRNTEAFF
J gene: TRBJ1-1
clone size: -
V gene: TRBV18

CDR3 protein: CSAPDRGNTIYF
J gene: TRBJ1-3
clone size: many
V gene: TRBV20-1

CDR3 protein: CSAPDTDRGYGYTF
J gene: TRBJ1-2
clone size: few
V gene: TRBV20-1

CDR3 protein: CAISAGSSRPETQYF
J gene: TRBJ2-5
clone size: many
V gene: TRBV10-3

CDR3 protein: CASSPGTHRANYGYTF
J gene: TRBJ1-2
clone size: many
V gene: TRBV5-1

CDR3 protein: CASHYYAGTEISEQYF
J gene: TRBJ2-7
clone size: many
V gene: TRBV5-1

CDR3 protein: CASSLTGGAMNTEAFF
J gene: TRBJ1-1
clone size: many
V gene: TRBV5-6

CDR3 protein: CASSPNGVPNEKLFF
J gene: TRBJ1-4
clone size: many
V gene: TRBV5-1

CDR3 protein: CASSRTAGIGANVLTF
J gene: TRBJ2-6
clone size: -
V gene: TRBV5-1

CDR3 protein: CASSQGPRQGYNEQFF
J gene: TRBJ2-1
clone size: many
V gene: TRBV4-1

CDR3 protein: CASSQDYAPSGGAQETQYF
J gene: TRBJ2-5
clone size: few
V gene: TRBV3-1

CDR3 protein: CASTHGGPTDTQYF
J gene: TRBJ2-3
clone size: many
V gene: TRBV7-2

CDR3 protein: CASSLTGGGRTDTQYF
J gene: TRBJ2-3
clone size: many
V gene: TRBV12-3/TRBV12-4

CDR3 protein: CASSLDPRATDTQYF
J gene: TRBJ2-3
clone size: many
V gene: TRBV12-3/TRBV12-4

CDR3 protein: CASSQQGPGGWNTEAFF
J gene: TRBJ1-1
clone size: many
V gene: TRBV4-2

CDR3 protein: CSASQAFGLDGYTF
J gene: TRBJ1-2
clone size: many
V gene: TRBV20-1

CDR3 protein: CASSSGQGLTDTQYF
J gene: TRBJ2-3
clone size: many
V gene: TRBV5-6

CDR3 protein: CSARDLGGFPYEQYF
J gene: TRBJ2-7
clone size: many
V gene: TRBV20-1

CDR3 protein: CASSQVTTGELFF
J gene: TRBJ2-2
clone size: many
V gene: TRBV16

CDR3 protein: CASSLGSGTSNQPQHF
J gene: TRBJ1-5
clone size: many
V gene: TRBV5-1

CDR3 protein: CASSESGTGNSPLHF
J gene: TRBJ1-6
clone size: -
V gene: TRBV11-3

CDR3 protein: CASSFGPGSGEQYF
J gene: TRBJ2-7
clone size: -
V gene: TRBV12-3/TRBV12-4

CDR3 protein: CASSLRLAGGGAADTQYF
J gene: TRBJ2-3
clone size: few
V gene: TRBV4-3